Described below is a single T cell receptor (beta chain) sequence and its context. Its specificity is not known. Trimming took 5 bases from V and 2 from J; bases not matched to a gene: 6. Germline CDR1 SGHAT, CDR2 FQNNGV. The CDR3 runs to 16 residues. The authors produced TCR alpha and TCR beta cDNA libraries with sample barcodes and UMIs by 5'RACE using constant-segment primers. In TCRdb, the 5' RACE reads were re-called with MiXCR into one record per CDR3 protein. The profile shows about 130,000 distinct CDR3 sequences, roughly 15% of them singletons. The data originate from a study of T-cell memory formation after mild COVID-19. Study-level findings and limits: Some clones that responded were present in memory (sampled pre-infection), which suggests cross-reactive memory joined. Nothing showed for sure that second-wave clones peaking on day 37 were SARS-CoV-2 specific.

The sample comprised PBMCs or a T cell subset sorted from them (not recorded which). This clonotype was obtained from an adult woman who had mild COVID-19 (a few samples of this study predate the infection). Cell type and time point are not known. This chain links TRBV11-2 with TRBJ2-6; 7 bases agree with TRBD1. CDR3 coding DNA: TGTGCCAGCAGCGTAACAACAGGGGCTGGGGCCAACGTCCTGACTTTC. Its protein is CASSVTTGAGANVLTF.